Described below is a single TCR beta chain sequence and its context. What it binds is unknown. This entry comes from a study of post-analysis software for immune sequencing data. Researchers reported that TCR beta cDNA libraries carried unique molecular identifiers. It was from roughly 1 to 10 million T cells that about 500,000 cDNA molecules came. Each CDR3 protein gets one entry after TCRdb re-called the PCR reads with MiXCR. The data hold approximately 570,000 distinct CDR3 sequences, with roughly two fifths observed a single time. Study-level points and caveats: F measure clustering grouped samples strongly by preparation batch. Controls showed significantly higher normalized Chao1 diversity than did multiple sclerosis patients. Controls had lower frequencies than patients of about five TRBV segments, which included TRBV5-6, TRBV5-1 and TRBV20-1.

Trimming took 2 bases from V and 4 from J, leaving 21 bases between them. This CDR3 is 17 amino acids long. The rearrangement joins TRBV12-3 or TRBV12-4 to TRBJ2-7; D is perhaps TRBD1 (5 bases). This clonotype was sampled from a girl between 10 and 17 years old with multiple sclerosis. The sequencing sample was made of blood. CDR3 coding DNA: TGTGCCAGCAGTTTAAGCCCTGGGGCTCGTGGGCTTTACGAGCAGTACTTC. The encoded protein is CASSLSPGARGLYEQYF.